This T cell receptor beta chain was identified in a study of vaccination effects on CD4 cells after COVID-19. V was shortened by 9 bases and J by 11 bases, with 16 bases between the two germline ends. The CDR3 consists of 11 residues. CDR1 is LNHDA and CDR2 is SQIVND in the germline V gene (reference sequence). The method was immunoSEQ multiplex PCR; TCRdb's version includes in-frame clones alone and lacks a portion of them. The data show tens of thousands of clones, around 80% seen once. Concerning this clone itself: Its antigen remains unidentified.

Viral peptide pool expansion of antigen-specific CD4+ T cells preceded sequencing in the ViraFEST assay. Researchers isolated CD4+ T cells once roughly nine days of culture had elapsed. Subjects were given two BNT162b2 or mRNA-1273 vaccine doses. The clonotype comes from a human donor who received a COVID-19 vaccine. The rearrangement links TRBV19 to TRBJ1-1; D may be TRBD1 (5 bases). The sequences come from CD4+ T cells from PBMCs cultured with HCoV-229E spike peptides, collected after COVID-19 vaccination. The CDR3, as DNA: TGTGCCAGCCGGTGGGAAGGGGCGGCTTTCTTT. Protein: CASRWEGAAFF.